Listed here is a single T cell receptor beta chain. The data derive from a study of T cells in Graves' hyperthyroidism and ophthalmopathy. The TCR beta CDR3 regions underwent amplification using RNA transcripts as the source. The HTBI primer set drove a first-round RT-PCR of the TCR CDR3. TCRdb ran MiXCR on the multiplex PCR reads and lists one entry per CDR3 protein. The sample includes about 400,000 distinct CDR3 sequences, roughly 25% seen only once; the top ten take about 70%. V was clipped by 3 bases and J by 0 bases, with 9 bases between them. The CDR3 is made up of 15 amino acids. CDR1 is KGHSH and CDR2 is LQKENI in the germline V gene.

This TCR was sampled from a man aged 45-60 years with Graves' hyperthyroidism. The sequenced sample consisted of blood. This chain connects TRBV18 to TRBJ1-3, with D unresolved. The CDR3 coding sequence is TGTGCCAGCTCACCTCAGGCCCGCTCTGGAAACACCATATATTTT. This encodes CASSPQARSGNTIYF.